Listed below are T cell receptor beta chains from one sample, sequenced in a study of T cell responses to AZD1222 COVID-19 vaccine. TCRdb keeps only in-frame clones here, not all; method: immunoSEQ multiplex PCR. Counted here are more than 85,000 clones, 81% occurring once; the ten biggest clones make up 3.5% to 5%. The sequenced sample was peripheral blood, obtained on day 0 of AZD1222 vaccination. The receptors come from an adult in good health. The CDR3 runs from the conserved cysteine through the conserved F or W. The order of the fields is V gene, D gene, clone size, J gene, CDR3 DNA, CDR3 protein. D genes are given only for firm matches. Size is omitted from some rows. Given values are once, few, many or a class for expanded clones.

v_gene: TRBV6-5
d_gene: TRBD1
abundance: -
j_gene: TRBJ2-7
CDR3nt: TGTGCCAGCAGGGGACAGGGTCGCACCTACGAGCAGTACTTC
CDR3aa: CASRGQGRTYEQYF

v_gene: TRBV28
d_gene: -
abundance: -
j_gene: TRBJ1-2
CDR3nt: TGTGCCAGCAGGGGCGGGACACTTGGCTACACCTTC
CDR3aa: CASRGGTLGYTF

v_gene: TRBV15
d_gene: -
abundance: few
j_gene: TRBJ2-5
CDR3nt: TGTGCCACCAGCAGAGCAAAACAAGAGACCCAGTACTTC
CDR3aa: CATSRAKQETQYF

v_gene: TRBV7-9
d_gene: -
abundance: -
j_gene: TRBJ1-1
CDR3nt: TGTGCCAGCAGCCCCCTGGAGATTTACACTGAAGCTTTCTTT
CDR3aa: CASSPLEIYTEAFF

v_gene: TRBV3-1/TRBV3-2
d_gene: -
abundance: -
j_gene: TRBJ2-7
CDR3nt: TGTGCCAGCAGCCTTCTATACGAGCAGTACTTC
CDR3aa: CASSLLYEQYF

v_gene: TRBV5-4
d_gene: -
abundance: -
j_gene: TRBJ2-3
CDR3nt: TGTGCCAGCAGCTTCCGGGAGTTAGCAGGCGCAGATACGCAGTATTTT
CDR3aa: CASSFRELAGADTQYF

v_gene: TRBV25-1
d_gene: -
abundance: -
j_gene: TRBJ1-4
CDR3nt: TGTGCCAGCAGTGAACGGCTTGGGTTCGGGCACGGTGAAAAACTGTTTTTT
CDR3aa: CASSERLGFGHGEKLFF

v_gene: TRBV10-3
d_gene: TRBD1
abundance: -
j_gene: TRBJ1-1
CDR3nt: TGTGCCATCAGCGCCGGGACAGGGGTTAGAGCTGAAGCTTTCTTT
CDR3aa: CAISAGTGVRAEAFF

v_gene: TRBV28
d_gene: -
abundance: -
j_gene: TRBJ1-4
CDR3nt: TGTGCCAGCAGTTCGAACCAAGAAAAACTGTTTTTT
CDR3aa: CASSSNQEKLFF

v_gene: TRBV7-2
d_gene: -
abundance: -
j_gene: TRBJ1-2
CDR3nt: TGTGCCAGCAGCTTATCGGTCGGCGACATTGACTATGGCTACACCTTC
CDR3aa: CASSLSVGDIDYGYTF

v_gene: TRBV4-1
d_gene: -
abundance: -
j_gene: TRBJ2-2
CDR3nt: TGCGCCAGCAGCTCCTCTTCGGCCGTGATTAGGGGTGGGGAGCTGTTTTTT
CDR3aa: CASSSSSAVIRGGELFF

v_gene: TRBV7-2
d_gene: TRBD2
abundance: -
j_gene: TRBJ2-5
CDR3nt: TGTGCCAGCAGCCTTAGCGGGAGGGGTGAGACCCAGTACTTC
CDR3aa: CASSLSGRGETQYF

v_gene: TRBV6-5
d_gene: -
abundance: -
j_gene: TRBJ1-2
CDR3nt: TGTGCCAGCAGTCCCTTTGCTGGGGTCTATGGCTACACCTTC
CDR3aa: CASSPFAGVYGYTF

v_gene: TRBV7-9
d_gene: TRBD1
abundance: once
j_gene: TRBJ2-1
CDR3nt: TGTGCCAGCAGGGGGACAGGGGCGTCCTACAATGAGCAGTTCTTC
CDR3aa: CASRGTGASYNEQFF

v_gene: TRBV5-4
d_gene: TRBD1
abundance: -
j_gene: TRBJ1-5
CDR3nt: TGTGCCAGCAGCTCAGGGGGACAGGGCACTCAGCCCCAGCATTTT
CDR3aa: CASSSGGQGTQPQHF

v_gene: TRBV9
d_gene: -
abundance: -
j_gene: TRBJ1-1
CDR3nt: TGTGCCAGCAGCGGCGCCCCGGGAGGGGACACTGAAGCTTTCTTT
CDR3aa: CASSGAPGGDTEAFF

v_gene: TRBV6-6
d_gene: -
abundance: -
j_gene: TRBJ1-5
CDR3nt: TGTGCCAGCAGCCAAAGAAGGGGGACGGGCAATCAGCCCCAGCATTTT
CDR3aa: CASSQRRGTGNQPQHF

v_gene: TRBV4-3
d_gene: -
abundance: -
j_gene: TRBJ2-1
CDR3nt: TGCGCCAGCAGCCAAGAAGGGCGGTCCTACAATGAGCAGTTCTTC
CDR3aa: CASSQEGRSYNEQFF

v_gene: TRBV6-1
d_gene: -
abundance: -
j_gene: TRBJ2-7
CDR3nt: TGTGCCAGCAGTGAATTTTTTGGTGGCGGGGCCGGCTACGAGCAGTACTTC
CDR3aa: CASSEFFGGGAGYEQYF

v_gene: TRBV7-2
d_gene: TRBD1
abundance: -
j_gene: TRBJ1-2
CDR3nt: TGTGCCAGCAGCTTCGAGGGAAGGACAGGCGTATATGGCTACACCTTC
CDR3aa: CASSFEGRTGVYGYTF

v_gene: TRBV12-3/TRBV12-4
d_gene: -
abundance: -
j_gene: TRBJ1-3
CDR3nt: TGTGCCAGCAGTTTCAGGGAAAGAAACACCATATATTTT
CDR3aa: CASSFRERNTIYF

v_gene: TRBV19
d_gene: -
abundance: -
j_gene: TRBJ1-1
CDR3nt: TGCGCCAGTAGGAACCTACCCACTGAAGCTTTCTTT
CDR3aa: CASRNLPTEAFF

v_gene: TRBV16
d_gene: TRBD2
abundance: -
j_gene: TRBJ2-2
CDR3nt: TGTGCCAGCGGCGGGGGAAGGACCGGGGAGCTGTTTTTT
CDR3aa: CASGGGRTGELFF

v_gene: TRBV7-2
d_gene: -
abundance: -
j_gene: TRBJ1-2
CDR3nt: TGTGCCAGCAGCTCTAAAATGGGGTTTGGCTACACCTTC
CDR3aa: CASSSKMGFGYTF

v_gene: TRBV28
d_gene: -
abundance: -
j_gene: TRBJ1-2
CDR3nt: TGTGCCAGCAGTTTATTCCCAGAGCGGGGGATTGGCTACACCTTC
CDR3aa: CASSLFPERGIGYTF

v_gene: TRBV28
d_gene: -
abundance: -
j_gene: TRBJ1-4
CDR3nt: TGTGCCAGCACCCACGCGACGGCTTCAAATGAAAAACTGTTTTTT
CDR3aa: CASTHATASNEKLFF

v_gene: TRBV19
d_gene: TRBD1
abundance: -
j_gene: TRBJ1-2
CDR3nt: TGTGCCAGTAGTACCCATTGGACAGGGATAGGCTATGGCTACACCTTC
CDR3aa: CASSTHWTGIGYGYTF

v_gene: TRBV28
d_gene: -
abundance: -
j_gene: TRBJ1-1
CDR3nt: TGTGCCAGCAATGAGCCGGGGAAGAACACTGAAGCTTTCTTT
CDR3aa: CASNEPGKNTEAFF

v_gene: TRBV5-4
d_gene: TRBD1
abundance: -
j_gene: TRBJ1-1
CDR3nt: TGTGCCAGCAGACAAGCCGGGACAGGGAACACTGAAGCTTTCTTT
CDR3aa: CASRQAGTGNTEAFF

v_gene: TRBV6-5
d_gene: -
abundance: -
j_gene: TRBJ2-4
CDR3nt: TGTGCCAGCAGTTTCCGACCGGAACAGGCTCAGTACTTC
CDR3aa: CASSFRPEQAQYF

v_gene: TRBV5-1
d_gene: TRBD1
abundance: -
j_gene: TRBJ1-2
CDR3nt: TGCGCCAGCAGCTTGGCCCAGGGGGGGCGCGGGTATGGCTACACCTTC
CDR3aa: CASSLAQGGRGYGYTF

v_gene: TRBV2
d_gene: -
abundance: -
j_gene: TRBJ1-4
CDR3nt: TGTGCCAGCAGTGATGACAGGCCCTATTTT
CDR3aa: CASSDDRPYF

v_gene: TRBV7-2
d_gene: -
abundance: -
j_gene: TRBJ2-7
CDR3nt: TGTGCCAGCAGCCTAAGCTACGAGCAGTACTTC
CDR3aa: CASSLSYEQYF

v_gene: TRBV7-2
d_gene: -
abundance: -
j_gene: TRBJ2-2
CDR3nt: TGTGCCAGCAGCCTACAATTTGCCGGGGAGCTGTTTTTT
CDR3aa: CASSLQFAGELFF

v_gene: TRBV11-2
d_gene: TRBD1
abundance: -
j_gene: TRBJ1-5
CDR3nt: TGTGCCAGCAGCTTAGGATATCGACAGGGTGGGCCCCAGCATTTT
CDR3aa: CASSLGYRQGGPQHF

v_gene: TRBV6-2/TRBV6-3
d_gene: -
abundance: -
j_gene: TRBJ2-3
CDR3nt: TGTGCCAGCAGTTACTCGTCGGATACGCAGTATTTT
CDR3aa: CASSYSSDTQYF

v_gene: TRBV30
d_gene: -
abundance: once
j_gene: TRBJ1-4
CDR3nt: TGTGCCTGGAGTGCTGGGACGGCAGATAATGAAAAACTGTTTTTT
CDR3aa: CAWSAGTADNEKLFF

v_gene: TRBV19
d_gene: -
abundance: -
j_gene: TRBJ1-1
CDR3nt: TGTGCCAGTGTACAGGACCTGAACACTGAAGCTTTCTTT
CDR3aa: CASVQDLNTEAFF

v_gene: TRBV5-8
d_gene: -
abundance: -
j_gene: TRBJ2-4
CDR3nt: TGTGCCAGCAGCTCAGGACGGATACTAGCCAAAAACATTCAGTACTTC
CDR3aa: CASSSGRILAKNIQYF

v_gene: TRBV15
d_gene: -
abundance: -
j_gene: TRBJ2-3
CDR3nt: TGTGCCACCAGCAGAGATAAGGGTCCAGATACGCAGTATTTT
CDR3aa: CATSRDKGPDTQYF

v_gene: TRBV7-2
d_gene: -
abundance: once
j_gene: TRBJ2-5
CDR3nt: TGTGCCAGCATCCGGACAGCTCAAGAGACCCAGTACTTC
CDR3aa: CASIRTAQETQYF

v_gene: TRBV3-1/TRBV3-2
d_gene: -
abundance: -
j_gene: TRBJ1-1
CDR3nt: TGTGCCAGCAGCCAAATAGGGAACACTGAAGCTTTCTTT
CDR3aa: CASSQIGNTEAFF

v_gene: TRBV27
d_gene: TRBD2
abundance: -
j_gene: TRBJ2-5
CDR3nt: TGTGCCAGCAGTTTTCTAGCGGGAGAGGAGACCCAGTACTTC
CDR3aa: CASSFLAGEETQYF

v_gene: TRBV18
d_gene: TRBD1
abundance: -
j_gene: TRBJ1-1
CDR3nt: TGTGCCAGCTCACCAGAACGGGCAGGGGGCTTGACTGAAGCTTTCTTT
CDR3aa: CASSPERAGGLTEAFF

v_gene: TRBV19
d_gene: TRBD1
abundance: -
j_gene: TRBJ2-5
CDR3nt: TGTGCCAGTAGCAGGGGGCGGGGACAGCTCCAAGAGACCCAGTACTTC
CDR3aa: CASSRGRGQLQETQYF

v_gene: TRBV7-2
d_gene: -
abundance: -
j_gene: TRBJ1-6
CDR3nt: TGTGCCAGCAGGGTAGGGACGGTCTATAATTCACCCCTCCACTTT
CDR3aa: CASRVGTVYNSPLHF

v_gene: TRBV9
d_gene: -
abundance: -
j_gene: TRBJ2-7
CDR3nt: TGTGCCAGCAGCAAAAGACAGGGAGGGGTAGACGAGCAGTACTTC
CDR3aa: CASSKRQGGVDEQYF

v_gene: TRBV5-4
d_gene: TRBD1
abundance: -
j_gene: TRBJ1-2
CDR3nt: TGTGCCAGCAGCTTAGGGACAGGAGGTGGCTACACCTTC
CDR3aa: CASSLGTGGGYTF

v_gene: TRBV7-2
d_gene: -
abundance: -
j_gene: TRBJ1-5
CDR3nt: TGTGCCAGCAGCTTAGCGAGGGATCAGCCCCAGCATTTT
CDR3aa: CASSLARDQPQHF